Sequencing of this T cell receptor beta chain was carried out in a study of shared clonotypes between healthy human individuals. TCRdb's copy holds only in-frame clones and misses some; the assay was immunoSEQ multiplex PCR. Among just over 2,000,000 clones listed, 85% to 95% were seen once. Healthy HIV-negative adults without recent acute infections or vaccinations served as donors. Subsets obtained from CD4+ cells comprised CD45RA+ naive and CD45RA-negative memory cells. The CDR3 sequence is 14 residues long. Germline V gene data show CDR1 as SGHTA and CDR2 as FQGNSA. V dropped 5 bases and J dropped 8; count of bases not matched to a gene: 7.

Source material: naive CD4+ T cells sorted from blood. Documented subset: CD45RA+ positively selected. This TCR came from a man between 18 and 35 years old in good health. The chain uses TRBV7-2 and TRBJ2-4, with 9 bases aligning to TRBD2. In nucleotides, the CDR3 is TGTGCCAGCAGCCCCGCAGCGGGAGGATACATTCAGTACTTC. It yields the protein CASSPAAGGYIQYF. The full variable domain, its missing parts supplied by reference TRBV7-2 and TRBJ2-4, is GAGVSQSPSNKVTEKGKDVELRCDPISGHTALYWYRQSLGQGLEFLIYFQGNSAPDKSGLPSDRFSAERTGGSVSTLTIQRTQQEDSAVYLCASSPAAGGYIQYFGAGTRLSVL.